The entry below describes one T cell receptor beta chain. The CDR3 covers 12 residues. Trimming pared 2 bases from V and 6 bases from J, leaving 7 bases between. CDR1 and CDR2 from the germline V gene are SNHLY and FYNNEI. This record comes from a study of blood T cell repertoires in COVID-19. Study-wide context: COVID-19 samples from acute and convalescent phases originated in the United States, Italy and Spain. From T cells, B-cell-depleted T cells, or PBMCs came the material, which was cDNA or gDNA.

Original analysis: For nucleated cells, counts were estimated from reference gene primer amplification. The method was immunoSEQ multiplex PCR; TCRdb's version includes in-frame clones alone and lacks a portion of them. That table furnishes V, J and clone size, whereas the DNA furnished D and trimming. The table lists 150,000 to 200,000 clones, over 75% of them singletons. Input material: peripheral blood. This TCR came from a woman older than 75 with acute or convalescent COVID-19. The V gene is TRBV2, the J gene TRBJ1-1; no clear D. CDR3 nucleotide sequence: TGTGCCAGCAGTGAACTCTCTCCTGAAGCTTTCTTT. This encodes CASSELSPEAFF.